This T cell receptor (beta chain) emerged from a study of beta chain features in type 1 diabetes. Study findings and constraints: When VDJ junctions were examined, type 1 diabetes patients showed fewer insertions and more deletions.

Germline CDR1 SEHNR, CDR2 FQNEAQ (reference sequence). This CDR3 has 13 residues. Trimming removed 0 bases from V and 8 bases from J, with 10 bases in between. Expressed TCRB transcripts were sequenced because the isolated RNA had all been reverse transcribed beforehand. Assay used: immunoSEQ multiplex PCR; TCRdb lists only in-frame clones, some missing. The repertoire consists of 240,000 or so clones, with around 65% occurring once and the leading ten covering roughly 0.048%. It was one heparinised blood draw, averaging around 120 mL, that each donor gave. This clone was seen only a few times. No antigen is known for it.

The TCR originated in a man aged 30-40 years in good health. The sequenced sample consisted of naive CD4+ T cells from blood. This chain links TRBV7-9 with TRBJ1-2; D is perhaps TRBD1 (5 bases). The chain's CDR3 is CASSLAGVNGYTF. The CDR3 DNA is TGTGCCAGCAGCTTAGCAGGGGTTAACGGCTACACCTTC.